Below, 2 T cell receptor beta chains from the same sample are listed, as sequenced in a study of blood T cell repertoires in COVID-19 (dated by TCRdb to between 2020 and 2021). The library came from the immunoSEQ multiplex PCR assay. TCRdb stores this immuneACCESS table with in-frame sequences only. Part of the clones is absent; in the studies checked, under half of the shortfall reflects unresolved V genes, and no reason is known for the rest. The sample includes tens of thousands of clones, with about nine tenths observed a single time. The top ten constitute under 5.5% of the sample. The sequenced sample was peripheral blood. The receptors originated from a man between 60 and 75 years old with COVID-19, enrolled during active disease.

In its sample, this clone was seen once. The V and J genes are TRBV6-4 and TRBJ2-1, with no clear D. The germline V gene has CDR1 MRHNA and CDR2 SNTAGT. The ends were cut back, 3 bases at V and 4 bases at J, with 7 bases in the middle. The CDR3 length is 13 residues. The CDR3 loop reads CASSESRYNEQFF. As DNA, the CDR3 is TGTGCCAGCAGTGAAAGCAGGTACAATGAGCAGTTCTTC.

The chain is built from TRBV24-1 and TRBJ2-5, with D possibly TRBD2 on 5 matching bases. The ends were cut back, 5 bases at V and 7 bases at J, with 10 bases in the middle. The V gene's germline CDR1 is KGHDR and CDR2 SFDVKD. This CDR3 is built from 12 residues. The CDR3 coding sequence is TGTGCCACCAGTGCCACCGGAGGGACCCAGTACTTC. It encodes CATSATGGTQYF.